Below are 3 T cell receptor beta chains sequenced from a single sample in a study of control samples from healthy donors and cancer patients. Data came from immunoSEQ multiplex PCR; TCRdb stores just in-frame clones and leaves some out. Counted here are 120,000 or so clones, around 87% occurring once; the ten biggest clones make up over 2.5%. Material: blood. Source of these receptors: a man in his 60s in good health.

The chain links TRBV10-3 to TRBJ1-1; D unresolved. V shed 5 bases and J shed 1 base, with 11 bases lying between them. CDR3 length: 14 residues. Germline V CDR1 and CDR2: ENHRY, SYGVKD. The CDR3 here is CAISFGGQNTEAFF. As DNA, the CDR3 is TGTGCCATCAGTTTTGGAGGGCAGAACACTGAAGCTTTCTTT.

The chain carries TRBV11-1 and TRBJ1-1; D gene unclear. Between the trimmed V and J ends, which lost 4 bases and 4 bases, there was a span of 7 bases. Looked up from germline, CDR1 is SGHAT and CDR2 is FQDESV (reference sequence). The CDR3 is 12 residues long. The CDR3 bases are TGTGCCAGCAGCTATGGGGTCACTGAAGCTTTCTTT. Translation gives CASSYGVTEAFF.

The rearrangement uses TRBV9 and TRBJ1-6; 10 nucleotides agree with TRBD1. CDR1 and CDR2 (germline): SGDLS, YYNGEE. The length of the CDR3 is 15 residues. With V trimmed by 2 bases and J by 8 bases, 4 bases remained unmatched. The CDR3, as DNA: TGTGCCAGCAGCGTCTCCGGGACAGGGGATTCACCCCTCCACTTT. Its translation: CASSVSGTGDSPLHF.